The 9 T cell receptor beta chains in this list originate from one sample, sequenced in a study of cytomegalovirus exposure and HLA in healthy donors. Some clones are missing from TCRdb's copy, which holds only in-frame ones; the method was immunoSEQ multiplex PCR. The sample records about 190,000 clones, more than 75% being singletons. Sequenced material: PBMCs. All receptors derive from a young woman in good health and CMV-seronegative.

The rearrangement joins TRBV27 to TRBJ1-2; D perhaps matches TRBD1 (6 bases). V was clipped by 5 bases and J by 5 bases, with 18 bases between them. This CDR3 has 15 residues. Germline CDR1 reads MNHEY; CDR2 reads SMNVEV (reference sequence). Here the CDR3 DNA reads TGTGCCAGCAGTGCAATTGGGGGCGTCTCGTATGGCTACACCTTC. This codes for CASSAIGGVSYGYTF.

The genes are TRBV27 and TRBJ1-5; D is uncertain. The ends were cut back, 0 bases at V and 0 bases at J, with 9 bases in the middle. The CDR3 runs to 16 residues. The germline V gene has CDR1 MNHEY and CDR2 SMNVEV (reference sequence). As DNA, the CDR3 is TGTGCCAGCAGTTTATCGCCAGGAAATAGCAATCAGCCCCAGCATTTT. It specifies CASSLSPGNSNQPQHF.

The chain uses TRBV2 and TRBJ2-7, with 7 bases fitting TRBD2. CDR3 length equals 14 residues. Germline CDR1 is SNHLY and CDR2 is FYNNEI. J lost 2 bases, V lost 6 bases, and 7 bases had no gene match. The CDR3 here is CASSSQAGTYEQYF. CDR3 coding DNA: TGTGCCAGCAGCTCCCAAGCGGGGACCTACGAGCAGTACTTC. Variable domain in full (rest from reference TRBV2 and TRBJ2-7): EPEVTQTPSHQVTQMGQEVILRCVPISNHLYFYWYRQILGQKVEFLVSFYNNEISEKSEIFDDQFSVERPDGSNFTLKIRSTKLEDSAMYFCASSSQAGTYEQYFGPGTRLTVT.

V gene TRBV2 combines with J gene TRBJ1-6; weak D call: TRBD1 (6 bases). Between the trimmed V and J ends, which lost 2 bases and 11 bases, there was a span of 16 bases. CDR3 length equals 15 residues. Germline CDR1 and CDR2: SNHLY and FYNNEI. The CDR3 loop is CASSEIRTDSTPLHF. CDR3 sequence (DNA): TGTGCCAGCAGTGAAATACGGACAGATTCAACACCCCTCCACTTT.

The gene calls are TRBV6-1 and TRBJ2-1; D gene unclear. The germline CDR1 and CDR2 sequences are MNHNS and SASEGT. This CDR3 has 15 residues. V shed 3 bases and J shed 5 bases, with 14 bases lying between them. This CDR3 is CASSEFRSTNNEQFF. The CDR3 DNA reads as TGTGCCAGCAGTGAGTTTCGGAGCACCAACAATGAGCAGTTCTTC.

This chain joins TRBV7-2 and TRBJ2-3, with TRBD2 matching over 10 bases. This CDR3 has 15 amino acids. The J segment lost 4 bases and the V segment lost 0 bases, leaving 1 base of the junction unmatched. In germline, CDR1 is SGHTA, CDR2 FQGNSA. The CDR3 sequence is CASSLALAGADTQYF. CDR3 DNA: TGTGCCAGCAGCTTAGCGCTAGCGGGAGCAGATACGCAGTATTTT.

This chain links TRBV2 with TRBJ1-2; 8 bases match TRBD1. The CDR3 loop spans 13 amino acids. CDR1 and CDR2 (germline): SNHLY, FYNNEI. Losses at the gene ends were 3 bases for V and 8 bases for J; bases not matched to a gene: 5. The CDR3 bases are TGTGCCAGCAGTGACCAGGGGGCGAGAGGCTACACCTTC. This gives the protein CASSDQGARGYTF.

The chain combines TRBV4-2 with TRBJ2-1, with D tentatively TRBD2 (6 bases). The CDR3 covers 14 residues. The germline V gene has CDR1 LGHNA and CDR2 YNFKEQ. Trimming stripped 4 bases from V and 4 bases from J, with 11 bases between. The DNA of the CDR3 is TGTGCCAGCAGCCCCTCGGGACTGTACAATGAGCAGTTCTTC. It codes for CASSPSGLYNEQFF.

The chain joins TRBV5-6 to TRBJ1-5, with 7 bases identical to TRBD1. Germline trimming cut 1 base from V and 3 bases from J; bases unmatched to any gene: 10. This CDR3 is built from 17 residues. The germline V gene has CDR1 SGHDT and CDR2 YYEEEE. In DNA form, the CDR3 reads TGTGCCAGCAGCTTGTGGTTAAACAGGGGTCTCAATCAGCCCCAGCATTTT. This encodes CASSLWLNRGLNQPQHF.